These 12 T cell receptor beta chains came from one sample sequenced in a study of radiation and T cells in renal cell carcinoma. Sequencing used immunoSEQ multiplex PCR; TCRdb keeps in-frame clones, though not all of them. The data contain about 49,000 clones, around 83% of them singletons. The time point: baseline pretreatment blood. Treatment meaning: 15 Gy SBRT to primary tumor, nephrectomy 4 weeks later. Sequencing used blood, obtained from a patient whose treatment included radiotherapy and nephrectomy. The receptors stem from an older woman with renal cell carcinoma.

The V call is TRBV19, the J call TRBJ2-6; perhaps TRBD1 as D (6 bases). This CDR3 has 16 amino acids. V was cut by 7 bases and J by 0 bases, with 13 bases left in between. Germline V gene lookup returns CDR1 LNHDA and CDR2 SQIVND (reference sequence). The CDR3 protein is CASTSGVGSGANVLTF. CDR3 DNA sequence: TGTGCCAGTACGTCAGGGGTCGGCTCTGGGGCCAACGTCCTGACTTTC.

This chain joins TRBV28 and TRBJ1-2; no firm D call. The CDR3 extends over 13 amino acids. V was pared by 6 bases and J by 0 bases, with 8 bases between. Germline V gene sequence: CDR1 MDHEN, CDR2 SYDVKM. The CDR3 sequence is CASRSGTNYGYTF. Here the CDR3 DNA reads TGTGCCAGCAGATCGGGGACTAACTATGGCTACACCTTC.

The chain carries TRBV6-5 and TRBJ1-1, with a possible D match to TRBD1 (5 bases). The CDR3 consists of 16 residues. The germline V and J ends were trimmed by 0 bases and 5 bases, with 16 bases remaining between them. Per the germline V gene, CDR1 is MNHEY and CDR2 is SVGAGI. In DNA form, the CDR3 reads TGTGCCAGCAGTTACTCGACTGGGGCCTCGCGAACTGAAGCTTTCTTT. It encodes CASSYSTGASRTEAFF.

The chain joins TRBV19 to TRBJ2-7; TRBD1 agrees at 8 bases. Germline V lookup: CDR1 LNHDA, CDR2 SQIVND (reference sequence). The V segment lost 8 bases and the J segment 7 bases; nucleotides outside the gene matches: 13. The CDR3 extends over 14 amino acids. As DNA, the CDR3 is TGTGCCAGTGCCCAGGGCCAGGGGGCTTTTGAGCAGTACTTC. Translation gives CASAQGQGAFEQYF. The whole variable domain, remainder taken from reference TRBV19 and TRBJ2-7, is DGGITQSPKYLFRKEGQNVTLSCEQNLNHDAMYWYRQDPGQGLRLIYYSQIVNDFQKGDIAEGYSVSREKKESFPLTVTSAQKNPTAFYLCASAQGQGAFEQYFGPGTRLTVT.

This clone came up a few times. The chain has TRBV7-2 and TRBJ2-3, with D unresolved. Germline CDR1 is SGHTA and CDR2 is FQGNSA. The V gene lost 5 bases and the J gene lost 1 base, with 13 bases spanning the gap. CDR3 length equals 15 residues. The CDR3 nucleotides read TGTGCCAGCAGCCCTGATTCATTGGGCACAGATACGCAGTATTTT. It yields the protein CASSPDSLGTDTQYF.

This clone was recorded a few times. The V call is TRBV25-1, the J call TRBJ2-2; D not certain. CDR1 is MGHDK and CDR2 is SYGVNS in the germline V gene. V lost 2 bases and J 2 bases, leaving 0 bases between the germline ends. The CDR3 spans 12 residues. The CDR3 sequence: CASSENTGELFF. CDR3 sequence (DNA): TGTGCCAGCAGTGAAAACACCGGGGAGCTGTTTTTT.

The V and J genes are TRBV6-6 and TRBJ2-5; the D is unclear. V was pared by 6 bases and J by 1 base, with 6 bases between. Germline V gene data show CDR1 as MNHNY and CDR2 as SVGAGI (reference sequence). The CDR3 contains 12 residues. CDR3 residues: CASSRAQETQYF. The CDR3 DNA reads TGTGCCAGCAGCCGGGCCCAAGAGACCCAGTACTTC.

This chain joins TRBV21-1 and TRBJ1-5. TRBV21-1 is a pseudogene locus. This CDR3 comprises 18 residues. CDR3 sequence: CASSKGRGGTRRHQPQHF. DNA of the CDR3: TGTGCCAGCAGCAAAGGCCGGGGGGGCACCAGGCGTCATCAGCCCCAGCATTTT.

The chain uses TRBV5-1 and TRBJ2-1; unclear D gene. The V end lost 0 bases, the J end lost 2 bases, and 12 bases lay between the germline ends. Germline V CDR1 and CDR2: SGHRS, YFSETQ. There are 16 residues in the CDR3. CDR3 protein: CASSLVVGMTYNEQFF. DNA of the CDR3: TGCGCCAGCAGCTTGGTTGTGGGAATGACCTACAATGAGCAGTTCTTC.

V is TRBV29-1 and J is TRBJ2-7; D is undetermined. Germline V gene lookup returns CDR1 SQVTM and CDR2 ANQGSEA. V lost 5 bases and J 6 bases, leaving 17 bases between the germline ends. CDR3 size: 13 residues. The CDR3 loop reads CSVSGRPLGEQYF. CDR3 in DNA: TGCAGCGTTTCGGGCAGGCCTTTGGGCGAGCAGTACTTC.

The chain has TRBV6-5 and TRBJ2-7, with TRBD2 as a possible D gene (6 bases). The CDR3 covers 15 residues. V was pared by 2 bases and J by 0 bases, with 11 bases between. CDR1 MNHEY and CDR2 SVGAGI come from the germline V gene. CDR3 coding DNA: TGTGCCAGCAGTTACGTTGGCGGGGTCTCCTACGAGCAGTACTTC. It codes for CASSYVGGVSYEQYF.

This chain joins TRBV11-2 and TRBJ2-1, with D maybe TRBD2 (6 bases). Germline CDR1 is SGHAT and CDR2 is FQNNGV. Trimming pared 0 bases from V and 12 bases from J, leaving 12 bases between. The CDR3 loop spans 13 amino acids. Here the CDR3 DNA reads TGTGCCAGCAGCTTAGATCGGGAGAGGTTGCAGTTCTTC. It specifies CASSLDRERLQFF.